The T cell receptor (beta chain) described here comes from a study of T cell responses to AZD1222 COVID-19 vaccine. Study-wide results and caveats: Nearly half of the spike-specific TCRs reportedly recognize variant regions that carry no mutations. Without day 14 samples, only post-peak T cell repertoires were studied.

The CDR3 is 15 amino acids. V dropped 0 bases and J dropped 4 bases, with 13 bases sitting between them. Germline V CDR1 and CDR2: LNHNV, YYDKDF (reference sequence). About this clone: Antigen unknown.

Assay: immunoSEQ multiplex PCR; the TCRdb copy retains only in-frame clones and omits some. Among some 120,000 clones, about 85% were seen once, and the ten largest hold around 6%. The sequencing used peripheral blood, collected on day 0 of AZD1222 vaccination. The receptor was derived from an adult in good health. The rearrangement links TRBV15 to TRBJ2-7; perhaps TRBD1 as D (6 bases). The CDR3 reads CATSRERTGPYEQYF. In DNA, the CDR3 is TGTGCCACCAGCAGAGAGCGAACAGGGCCATACGAGCAGTACTTC.